The 2 T cell receptor beta chains presented below share a single source sample, sequenced in a study of OX40 agonist ivuxolimab in advanced cancers. Profiled with immunoSEQ multiplex PCR; TCRdb holds only in-frame clones, not every one. The sample carries tens of thousands of clones, roughly nine tenths recorded once. The material was CD4+ or CD8+ T cells sorted from blood, obtained in a trial of the OX40 agonist ivuxolimab. These TCRs come from an adult with an advanced solid tumor such as melanoma, head and neck, liver or kidney cancer.

The chain couples TRBV7-6 to TRBJ2-7; TRBD1 might be the D (6 bases). Germline V gene data show CDR1 as SGHVS and CDR2 as FNYEAQ. V lost 5 bases to trimming and J lost 0 bases, with 8 bases between them. This CDR3 is 13 amino acids long. Written as DNA, the CDR3 is TGTGCCAGCAGCAGGGACACCTCCTACGAGCAGTACTTC. Protein: CASSRDTSYEQYF.

V is TRBV28 and J is TRBJ1-1; no definite D call. Between the trimmed V and J ends, which lost 4 bases and 0 bases, there was a span of 12 bases. The CDR3 runs to 15 residues. Germline V lookup: CDR1 MDHEN, CDR2 SYDVKM. This CDR3 reads CASSSAHVMNTEAFF. CDR3 bases: TGTGCCAGCAGTTCAGCCCACGTGATGAACACTGAAGCTTTCTTT.